The next 31 T cell receptor beta chains were all read from a single sample in a study of T cells in localized non-small cell lung cancer. Clones were read by immunoSEQ multiplex PCR, and TCRdb kept only the in-frame ones, dropping some. The table lists tens of thousands of clones, 89% of them singletons. Material: peripheral blood, obtained before any cancer treatment. These receptors all stem from a woman aged 40-70 years with stage I lung adenocarcinoma.

This clone was recorded once. The chain employs TRBV5-4 and TRBJ2-5, with a weak D call TRBD1 (6 bases). Trimming removed 3 bases from V and 5 bases from J, with 8 bases in between. This CDR3 has 12 residues. In germline, CDR1 is SGHNT, CDR2 YYREEE (reference sequence). The CDR3 spells CASSWDTETQYF. DNA of the CDR3: TGTGCCAGCAGCTGGGACACGGAGACCCAGTACTTC.

This chain joins TRBV5-1 and TRBJ2-3; a weak D match, TRBD2 (6 bases). V was pared by 0 bases and J by 6 bases, with 17 bases between. This CDR3 contains 16 residues. CDR1 and CDR2 from the germline V gene are SGHRS and YFSETQ. The CDR3 loop is CASSLDGGFRVDTQYF. CDR3 bases: TGCGCCAGCAGCTTGGATGGGGGGTTTAGGGTTGATACGCAGTATTTT.

The V call is TRBV10-3, the J call TRBJ2-2; possibly TRBD2 for D (7 bases). V was trimmed by 4 bases and J by 7 bases, leaving 16 bases between them. The CDR3 contains 15 residues. CDR1 ENHRY and CDR2 SYGVKD come from the germline V gene. The CDR3 protein is CAISVGGGPGGELFF. The CDR3 DNA is TGTGCCATCAGTGTAGGGGGAGGGCCCGGCGGGGAGCTGTTTTTT.

The chain employs TRBV6-5 and TRBJ1-5; D may be TRBD1 (6 bases). Trimming took off 3 bases at V and 1 base at J, with 10 bases between the two ends. From germline, CDR1 is MNHEY and CDR2 SVGAGI. The CDR3 spans 15 residues. The chain's CDR3 is CASSYRGPSNQPQHF. Here the CDR3 DNA reads TGTGCCAGCAGTTATCGGGGGCCAAGCAATCAGCCCCAGCATTTT.

The gene calls are TRBV5-3 and TRBJ2-5; TRBD2 agrees at 7 bases. TRBV5-3 is filed as an ORF, its function uncertain. Trimming took 10 bases from V and 0 from J; bases not matched to a gene: 15. There are 16 residues in the CDR3. DNA of the CDR3: TGTGCCCTGGGACGTGGGACTATGAGGTACCAAGAGACCCAGTACTTC. Protein: CALGRGTMRYQETQYF.

This rearrangement joins TRBV19 to TRBJ2-7; D is ambiguous. This CDR3 spans 13 amino acids. Per the germline V gene, CDR1 is LNHDA and CDR2 is SQIVND (reference sequence). V lost 3 bases and J 1 base, leaving 7 bases between the germline ends. CDR3 loop: CASSIVGSYEQYF. The CDR3 nucleotides read TGTGCCAGTAGTATCGTTGGTTCCTACGAGCAGTACTTC.

Here the CDR3 DNA reads TGCGCCAGCAGCCAAGAGGGGACTCTCACAGGGCAGCCCCAGCATTTT. It is translated as CASSQEGTLTGQPQHF. The chain joins TRBV4-1 to TRBJ1-5, with a weak D call TRBD1 (6 bases). The germline CDR1 and CDR2 sequences are MGHRA and YSYEKL. Trimming shortened V by 0 bases and J by 7 bases, and 16 bases separated the two germline ends. The CDR3 is 16 amino acids.

This chain links TRBV18 with TRBJ1-1, with a tentative D call TRBD1 (5 bases). With 8 bases removed from V and 3 bases from J, the gap between germline ends came to 19 bases. The CDR3 has 15 amino acids. CDR1 KGHSH and CDR2 LQKENI come from the germline V gene. This CDR3 reads CASRTQLPGDTEAFF. The DNA of the CDR3 is TGTGCCAGCCGAACCCAACTCCCGGGGGACACTGAAGCTTTCTTT.

The CDR3 nucleotides are TGCGCCAGCAGCCAAGAAGAGAGCTGGGGAAAGGGGACCCAGTACTTC. Protein product: CASSQEESWGKGTQYF. V and J are TRBV4-1 and TRBJ2-5; D call uncertain. This CDR3 comprises 16 residues. CDR1 is MGHRA and CDR2 is YSYEKL in the germline V gene. Trimming removed 0 bases from V and 7 bases from J, with 18 bases in between.

The V gene is TRBV6-5, the J gene TRBJ2-3; 11 bases align to TRBD2. The CDR3 runs 16 residues. Germline V gives CDR1 MNHEY, CDR2 SVGAGI. Trimming took 0 bases from V and 8 from J; bases not matched to a gene: 7. The CDR3 DNA follows: TGTGCCAGCAGTTACTCGTTAGCGGGAGGGCCGGGTACGCAGTATTTT. Its protein product is CASSYSLAGGPGTQYF.

Turning to this clone: The junction differs from germline at one of its ends, possibly a read error. The chain has TRBV18 and TRBJ2-2, with 10 bases matching TRBD2. The CDR3 length is 15 residues. CDR1 is KGHSH, CDR2 LQKENI, per germline. The CDR3, as DNA: TGTGCCAGCTCACCAGGACTAGCGGACACCGGGGAGCTGCTTTTT. This translates into CASSPGLADTGELLF.

This clone was counted once. The chain carries TRBV7-9 and TRBJ2-1; unclear D gene. The V and J ends lost 0 bases and 5 bases respectively, with 14 bases between them. Germline CDR1 SEHNR, CDR2 FQNEAQ (reference sequence). This CDR3 is built from 16 residues. DNA of the CDR3: TGTGCCAGCAGCTTAGCTCCTGGACCCTCACACAATGAGCAGTTCTTC. Translated, it gives CASSLAPGPSHNEQFF.

The chain has TRBV7-8 and TRBJ2-1; a weak D match, TRBD1 (6 bases). The V end lost 5 bases, the J end lost 8 bases, and 10 bases lay between the germline ends. The CDR3 covers 12 residues. Germline V gene sequence: CDR1 SGHVS, CDR2 FQNEAQ. DNA of the CDR3: TGTGCCAGCAGCCAGGGGATCGATGAGCAGTTCTTC. Protein: CASSQGIDEQFF. Using reference TRBV7-8 and TRBJ2-1 for the parts outside the CDR3, the full variable domain is GAGVSQSPRYKVAKRGQDVALRCDPISGHVSLFWYQQALGQGPEFLTYFQNEAQLDKSGLPSDRFFAERPEGSVSTLKIQRTQQEDSAVYLCASSQGIDEQFFGPGTRLTVL.

V is TRBV5-5 and J is TRBJ2-7; D is unresolved. Trimming shortened V by 1 base and J by 3 bases, and 14 bases separated the two germline ends. The CDR3 spans 15 residues. Germline loops: CDR1 SGHKS, CDR2 YYEKEE (reference sequence). The CDR3, as DNA: TGTGCCAGCAGCTTGTCGGGCAGTGGGCACTACGAGCAGTACTTC. This gives the protein CASSLSGSGHYEQYF.

There are a few counts of this clone. The chain joins TRBV19 to TRBJ1-1, with TRBD1 identical over 8 bases. Germline V gene sequence: CDR1 LNHDA, CDR2 SQIVND (reference sequence). This CDR3 contains 13 residues. V lost 6 bases and J lost 3; bases outside the gene matches: 3. CDR3 sequence reads: CASSEDRDTEAFF. The CDR3 DNA reads TGTGCCAGTAGCGAGGACAGGGACACTGAAGCTTTCTTT.

The rearrangement uses TRBV28 and TRBJ1-2; possible D gene TRBD1, 5 bases. Trimming removed 9 bases at V and 8 bases at J, with 13 bases between. Per the germline V gene, CDR1 is MDHEN and CDR2 is SYDVKM. This CDR3 region has 11 residues. Here the CDR3 reads CARLGPSGYTF. DNA for the CDR3: TGTGCCAGGCTGGGGCCAAGCGGCTACACCTTC.

The chain joins TRBV10-2 to TRBJ2-1, with D uncertain. CDR3 length equals 11 residues. V gave up 6 bases and J gave up 2 bases, with 2 bases separating them. The germline gives CDR1 WSHSY, CDR2 SAAADI. As DNA, the CDR3 is TGCGCCAGCAGGGCCTACAATGAGCAGTTCTTC. Protein product: CASRAYNEQFF.

The chain uses TRBV9 and TRBJ2-1, with D perhaps assigned TRBD1 or TRBD2 (6 bases each). Germline V gene sequence: CDR1 SGDLS, CDR2 YYNGEE. This CDR3 spans 14 amino acids. The germline V and J ends were trimmed by 0 bases and 5 bases, with 9 bases remaining between them. The CDR3 is CASSVEGGNNEQFF. CDR3 nucleotides: TGTGCCAGCAGCGTAGAGGGGGGAAACAATGAGCAGTTCTTC.

In its sample, this clone was seen once. The chain couples TRBV5-5 to TRBJ2-7; 7 positions agree with TRBD2. The germline gives CDR1 SGHKS, CDR2 YYEKEE (reference sequence). The CDR3 extends over 12 amino acids. The ends lost 3 bases at V and 3 bases at J; junction bases unmatched: 0. The chain's CDR3 is CASSWTSYEQYF. The CDR3 DNA is TGTGCCAGCAGCTGGACTAGCTACGAGCAGTACTTC.

The V and J genes are TRBV5-1 and TRBJ1-3; D not certain. V lost 2 bases, J lost 0 bases, and 6 bases lay in between. Germline CDR1 reads SGHRS; CDR2 reads YFSETQ. The CDR3 totals 14 residues. CDR3 amino acids: CASSFGNSGNTIYF. CDR3 DNA: TGCGCCAGCAGCTTTGGAAACTCTGGAAACACCATATATTTT.

The chain has TRBV6-5 and TRBJ2-7; tentatively, D is TRBD1 (5 bases). The ends were cut back, 5 bases at V and 4 bases at J, with 18 bases in the middle. Looked up from germline, CDR1 is MNHEY and CDR2 is SVGAGI. CDR3 length equals 15 residues. The CDR3 bases are TGTGCCAGCAGTAACCTTAGACAGCACTCTTACGAGCAGTACTTC. Translation gives CASSNLRQHSYEQYF.

The rearrangement uses TRBV5-1 and TRBJ1-1, with D unclear. Germline assignment: CDR1 SGHRS and CDR2 YFSETQ. Trimming removed 4 bases from V and 1 base from J, with 8 bases in between. The CDR3 extends over 13 amino acids. The CDR3: CASSEYQNTEAFF. DNA of the CDR3: TGCGCCAGCAGCGAATACCAGAACACTGAAGCTTTCTTT.

The chain is built from TRBV6-6 and TRBJ1-1, with 8 nucleotides matching TRBD1. J lost 0 bases, V lost 5 bases, and 2 bases had no gene match. The CDR3 contains 14 residues. Germline CDR1 is MNHNY and CDR2 is SVGAGI (reference sequence). As DNA, the CDR3 is TGTGCCAGCAGTACGACAGGGGTGAACACTGAAGCTTTCTTT. Its protein is CASSTTGVNTEAFF.

This clone was counted a single time. CDR3 loop: CASSQVGSRDRGQETQYF. The CDR3 coding sequence is TGCGCCAGCAGCCAAGTAGGGTCCCGGGACAGGGGGCAAGAGACCCAGTACTTC. This sequence joins TRBV4-1 and TRBJ2-5; 11 nucleotides match TRBD1. Per germline, CDR1 MGHRA and CDR2 YSYEKL. The V gene end was trimmed by 1 base and the J gene end by 2 bases; junction bases not matched to a gene: 9. The CDR3 covers 18 residues.

CDR3 in amino acids: CASSPTGTGDYTF. CDR3 in DNA: TGCGCCAGCAGCCCCACCGGGACAGGGGACTACACCTTC. This chain joins TRBV5-1 and TRBJ1-2; 10 bases fit TRBD1. The ends lost 4 bases at V and 10 bases at J; junction bases unmatched: 7. Germline values: CDR1 SGHRS, CDR2 YFSETQ. The CDR3 is 13 amino acids.

The J gene is TRBJ2-7, the V gene TRBV7-7, with 8 nucleotides matching TRBD1. CDR1 is SSHAT and CDR2 is FNYEAQ in the germline V gene (reference sequence). The J segment lost 2 bases and the V segment lost 1 base, leaving 4 bases of the junction unmatched. The CDR3 spans 15 residues. CDR3 sequence: CASSLGRDRTYEQYF. DNA for the CDR3: TGTGCCAGCAGCTTAGGGAGGGACAGGACCTACGAGCAGTACTTC.

This sequence joins TRBV29-1 and TRBJ2-7; 9 bases are shared with TRBD1. V was pared by 3 bases and J by 3 bases, with 6 bases of the junction left unmatched. The germline V gene has CDR1 SQVTM and CDR2 ANQGSEA. CDR3 length: 14 residues. This chain's CDR3 is CSVEWGGQGYEQYF. The CDR3 bases are TGCAGCGTTGAGTGGGGGGGACAGGGCTACGAGCAGTACTTC.

This sequence joins TRBV10-2 and TRBJ1-6; TRBD1 might be the D (5 bases). V lost 1 base, J lost 10 bases, and 11 bases lay in between. CDR3 size: 14 residues. The V gene's germline CDR1 is WSHSY and CDR2 SAAADI. The CDR3 DNA follows: TGCGCCAGCAGTGAGTTAGGAGAGGGGTCACCCCTCCACTTT. Its translation is CASSELGEGSPLHF.

The chain employs TRBV27 and TRBJ1-5; tentative D call: TRBD1 (5 bases). Germline V gene lookup returns CDR1 MNHEY and CDR2 SMNVEV (reference sequence). Trimming pared 2 bases from V and 6 bases from J, leaving 14 bases between. This CDR3 is built from 15 residues. The CDR3 nucleotides are TGTGCCAGCAGTTTAAGATGGCGGGGCGGTCAGCCCCAGCATTTT. As protein: CASSLRWRGGQPQHF.

This chain joins TRBV10-2 and TRBJ2-3; TRBD2 might be the D (6 bases). Trimming removed 7 bases at V and 1 base at J, with 15 bases between. The CDR3 is made up of 15 amino acids. The germline V gene has CDR1 WSHSY and CDR2 SAAADI. CDR3 DNA: TGCGCCAGCATGCCGCGGGACGAGGGCACAGATACGCAGTATTTT. It translates to CASMPRDEGTDTQYF.

The chain recombines TRBV7-3 with TRBJ2-1; TRBD2 might be the D (5 bases). The CDR3 runs 17 residues. Trimming took 4 bases from V and 1 from J, leaving 17 bases between them. Germline CDR1 SGHTA, CDR2 FQGTGA. CDR3 protein: CASSSSTGVLSYNEQFF. The DNA for the CDR3 is TGTGCCAGCAGCTCATCCACCGGGGTCTTGTCCTACAATGAGCAGTTCTTC.